This T cell receptor (beta chain) appears in the sequencing data of a study of Graves' ophthalmopathy and Graves' hyperthyroidism. The germline V and J ends were trimmed by 3 bases and 7 bases, with 15 bases remaining between them. This CDR3 region has 14 residues. Germline CDR1 and CDR2: LGHNT and FRNRAP. General study results and limits: Clonotypes were expanded in thyroid at above 0.001 frequency, and most also appeared in blood.

The sequenced template was RNA, covering the TCR beta CDR3 region. First-round RT-PCR used HTBI primers; second-round multiplex PCR followed. TCRdb fed the multiplex PCR reads into MiXCR, producing one record per CDR3 protein. The data hold about 700,000 distinct CDR3 sequences, with more than 40% observed a single time. This clonotype was detected only a few times. Its antigen is not identified. The chain links TRBV12-5 to TRBJ1-2; tentative D call: TRBD1 (5 bases). Sequences were obtained from peripheral blood. The sequence was obtained from an adult man with Graves' ophthalmopathy. CDR3 protein: CASGFSLQGSGYTF. CDR3 in DNA: TGTGCTAGTGGTTTCAGCCTCCAGGGAAGTGGCTACACCTTC.